This T cell receptor beta chain is drawn from a study of T cell responses to AZD1222 COVID-19 vaccine. Produced via immunoSEQ multiplex PCR; TCRdb's table is partial and in-frame only. The data contain more than 85,000 clones, 91% of them singletons. Points from the study as a whole: Clonal diversity was possibly underestimated, and the donors were mostly white British, with more females.

V was clipped by 3 bases and J by 3 bases; unmatched bases: 1. This CDR3 has 14 residues. Germline V CDR1 and CDR2: LNHDA, SQIVND (reference sequence). Concerning this clone: Antigen: not known.

This clonotype was sampled from an adult in good health. This sequence joins TRBV19 and TRBJ2-7, with 11 bases aligning to TRBD2. The sequencing here drew on peripheral blood, taken on day 0 of AZD1222 vaccination. The CDR3 DNA reads as TGTGCCAGTAGTATCGGACTAGCGGGCTACGAGCAGTACTTC. Translated, it gives CASSIGLAGYEQYF.